Listed below are T cell receptor beta chains from one sample, sequenced in a study of T cell changes during pregnancy in multiple sclerosis. The method was immunoSEQ multiplex PCR; TCRdb's version includes in-frame clones alone and lacks a portion of them. The sample holds under 110,000 clones; about 90% are singletons and the top ten take approximately 1.5%. The specimen comprised peripheral blood, sampled before pregnancy. The receptor source for this set is a female donor with multiple sclerosis, enrolled in a pregnancy study. Both conserved end residues are part of each CDR3. A D gene is named only where the DNA matches it firmly. Size is stated for part of the rows, as once, few or many counts, or as a class when the clone is expanded.

j_call d_call v_call clone_size cdr3_aa cdr3_nt
TRBJ1-3 NA TRBV16 NA CASSLMSSGNTIYF TGTGCCAGCAGCCTGATGAGCTCTGGAAACACCATATATTTT
TRBJ1-1 NA TRBV20-1 NA CSAPRNTEAFF TGCAGTGCTCCCCGGAACACTGAAGCTTTCTTT
TRBJ1-6 NA TRBV18 NA CASSPLPTGANSPLHF TGTGCCAGCTCACCACTGCCTACAGGAGCAAATTCACCCCTCCACTTT
TRBJ2-1 NA TRBV13 NA CASSLASSYNEQFF TGTGCCAGCAGCTTAGCGAGCTCCTACAATGAGCAGTTCTTC
TRBJ2-7 NA TRBV15 once CATSRDYAGNYEQYF TGTGCCACCAGCAGAGATTATGCAGGGAACTACGAGCAGTACTTC
TRBJ2-7 NA TRBV5-5 NA CASSSRSYEQYF TGTGCCAGCAGCTCCCGTTCCTACGAGCAGTACTTC
TRBJ1-1 NA TRBV28 few CASWARDTEAFF TGTGCCAGCTGGGCGCGGGACACTGAAGCTTTCTTT
TRBJ2-1 TRBD2 TRBV2 NA CASRLAGDYNEQFF TGTGCCAGCAGACTAGCGGGGGACTACAATGAGCAGTTCTTC
TRBJ1-1 TRBD1 TRBV28 NA CASSLSGGSTEAFF TGTGCCAGCAGTTTATCAGGGGGGTCCACTGAAGCTTTCTTT
TRBJ2-7 TRBD2 TRBV5-1 NA CASSLASSGSYEQYF TGCGCCAGCAGCTTGGCGTCTAGCGGGAGTTACGAGCAGTACTTC
TRBJ1-2 TRBD1 TRBV5-8 NA CASSPWDSSNGYTF TGTGCCAGCAGCCCTTGGGACAGCAGTAATGGCTACACCTTC
TRBJ1-5 NA TRBV6-1 NA CASSGQYQPQHF TGTGCCAGCAGTGGTCAATATCAGCCCCAGCATTTT
TRBJ1-2 TRBD1 TRBV27 NA CASRDGQGGNYGYTF TGTGCCAGCAGGGACGGACAGGGGGGGAACTATGGCTACACCTTC
TRBJ2-7 TRBD2 TRBV9 NA CASSVSGGNYEQYF TGTGCCAGCAGCGTTAGCGGGGGAAACTACGAGCAGTACTTC
TRBJ1-5 NA TRBV6-5 once CASSSTANQPQHF TGTGCCAGCAGTTCGACAGCCAATCAGCCCCAGCATTTT
TRBJ1-2 NA TRBV28 NA CASSFPLGGNYGYTF TGTGCCAGCAGTTTCCCCCTTGGAGGTAACTATGGCTACACCTTC
TRBJ2-2 TRBD2 TRBV7-9 NA CASSLSSSGIAGELFF TGTGCCAGCAGCTTAAGCTCTAGCGGGATAGCCGGGGAGCTGTTTTTT
TRBJ1-1 NA TRBV10-1 few CAIVHSTEAFF TGCGCCATCGTGCACAGCACTGAAGCTTTCTTT
TRBJ1-2 TRBD1 TRBV19 once CASSIRTGGGYTF TGTGCCAGTAGTATCCGGACAGGGGGAGGCTACACCTTC
TRBJ1-3 NA TRBV5-1 NA CASSLTGFGGSSGNTIYF TGCGCCAGCAGCTTGACAGGTTTCGGCGGAAGCTCTGGAAACACCATATATTTT
TRBJ1-1 NA TRBV9 once CASSGSQVGYTEAFF TGTGCCAGCAGCGGATCACAGGTAGGGTACACTGAAGCTTTCTTT
TRBJ1-2 TRBD1 TRBV29-1 NA CSVNDRGQLGYTF TGCAGCGTCAATGACAGGGGGCAGCTTGGCTACACCTTC
TRBJ2-2 NA TRBV7-3 NA CASSLGASEGGELFF TGTGCCAGCAGCTTAGGGGCTAGCGAGGGCGGGGAGCTGTTTTTT
TRBJ1-5 NA TRBV6-1 few CASSEGGGLSNQPQHF TGTGCCAGCAGTGAAGGGGGGGGGCTTAGCAATCAGCCCCAGCATTTT
TRBJ1-1 TRBD1 TRBV5-4 NA CASSSDRGRQTEAFF TGTGCCAGCAGCTCGGACAGGGGGCGGCAAACTGAAGCTTTCTTT
TRBJ2-2 TRBD2 TRBV9 NA CASTSGGNTGELFF TGTGCCAGCACCAGCGGGGGGAACACCGGGGAGCTGTTTTTT
TRBJ1-2 TRBD1 TRBV7-2 NA CASSLAPNRGGHGYTF TGTGCCAGCAGCTTAGCGCCTAACAGGGGGGGCCATGGCTACACCTTC
TRBJ2-7 TRBD1 TRBV10-3 NA CAISEGQGYYEQYF TGTGCCATCAGTGAGGGACAGGGGTACTACGAGCAGTACTTC
TRBJ2-3 NA TRBV9 NA CASSVDPFGGASDTQYF TGTGCCAGCAGCGTAGACCCTTTTGGGGGGGCCTCAGATACGCAGTATTTT
TRBJ1-1 NA TRBV9 once CASSARGNMNTEAFF TGTGCCAGCAGCGCAAGGGGGAACATGAACACTGAAGCTTTCTTT
TRBJ2-7 TRBD2 TRBV6-5 NA CALGSGRPHEQYF TGTGCCCTGGGTAGCGGGAGACCCCACGAGCAGTACTTC
TRBJ2-5 TRBD1 TRBV29-1 NA CSVDNTGGIKTQYF TGCAGCGTTGACAATACAGGGGGCATAAAGACCCAGTACTTC
TRBJ2-3 TRBD1 TRBV5-8 NA CASSMGQQWGDTQYF TGTGCCAGCAGCATGGGACAGCAATGGGGAGATACGCAGTATTTT
TRBJ2-1 NA TRBV14 NA CASSPTAGSYNEQFF TGTGCCAGCAGCCCTACTGCGGGATCCTACAATGAGCAGTTCTTC
TRBJ2-1 NA TRBV18 NA CASSPSAGHNEQFF TGTGCCAGCTCACCCTCTGCGGGGCACAATGAGCAGTTCTTC
TRBJ2-1 NA TRBV13 NA CASSSRTFEQFF TGTGCCAGCAGCTCAAGGACTTTTGAGCAGTTCTTC
TRBJ1-2 NA TRBV28 NA CASSSRGYGYTF TGTGCCAGCAGTTCCAGGGGCTATGGCTACACCTTC
TRBJ1-5 NA TRBV5-1 NA CASSPTGSGDQPQHF TGCGCCAGCAGCCCCACAGGATCGGGGGATCAGCCCCAGCATTTT
TRBJ2-7 NA TRBV6-5 NA CASSPRVSYEQYF TGTGCCAGCAGTCCTCGGGTCTCCTACGAGCAGTACTTC
TRBJ2-1 TRBD2 TRBV18 NA CASSHRGVGLAGLNGEQFF TGTGCCAGCTCCCACAGGGGGGTAGGACTAGCGGGACTCAATGGGGAGCAGTTCTTC
TRBJ1-2 NA TRBV6-4 NA CASSDPRYYGYTF TGTGCCAGCAGTGACCCGCGGTACTATGGCTACACCTTC
TRBJ1-3 NA TRBV5-5 NA CASSTQGSGNTIYF TGTGCCAGCAGCACCCAGGGGTCTGGAAACACCATATATTTT